This is a list of T cell receptor beta chains from one sample in a study of T cell responses to AZD1222 COVID-19 vaccine. Generated by immunoSEQ multiplex PCR, the TCRdb table keeps only in-frame clones and is missing some. The sample contains around 94,000 clones, roughly 84% of which appear only once. Here the sequenced sample was peripheral blood, taken on day 0 of AZD1222 vaccination. Receptors were obtained from an adult in good health. Each CDR3 is given with its conserved first and last residue. The order of the fields is D gene, clone size, V gene, J gene, CDR3 protein, CDR3 DNA. The D gene is left open where the match is weak. For some rows the clone size is stated as once, few or many, or as a class when expanded; others skip it.

NA	NA	TRBV29-1	TRBJ2-7	CSVTDSAIEQYF	TGCAGCGTTACAGATTCCGCTATTGAGCAGTACTTC
TRBD1	NA	TRBV11-2	TRBJ2-7	CASSLGTGGGYEQYF	TGTGCCAGCAGCTTAGGGACAGGGGGCGGCTACGAGCAGTACTTC
NA	NA	TRBV19	TRBJ2-3	CASRPQGGGVTDTQYF	TGTGCCAGTAGGCCCCAGGGAGGGGGCGTCACAGATACGCAGTATTTT
TRBD1	once	TRBV5-8	TRBJ1-1	CASRRTGVTEAFF	TGTGCCAGCAGAAGGACAGGGGTCACTGAAGCTTTCTTT
NA	NA	TRBV7-2	TRBJ1-1	CASSPRGVNTEAFF	TGTGCCAGCAGCCCCCGCGGAGTGAACACTGAAGCTTTCTTT
TRBD2	NA	TRBV5-1	TRBJ2-5	CASSPGLEETQYF	TGCGCCAGCAGCCCGGGACTAGAAGAGACCCAGTACTTC
TRBD2	NA	TRBV5-1	TRBJ2-7	CASGVLAGALNEQYF	TGCGCCAGCGGGGTATTAGCGGGGGCTCTCAACGAGCAGTACTTC
TRBD1	once	TRBV7-9	TRBJ1-1	CASSPTGRNQAFF	TGTGCCAGCAGCCCGACAGGGAGGAATCAAGCTTTCTTT
TRBD1	once	TRBV4-3	TRBJ2-4	CASSQVGTGPAKNIQYF	TGCGCCAGCAGCCAAGTAGGGACAGGGCCAGCCAAAAACATTCAGTACTTC
NA	NA	TRBV7-2	TRBJ2-5	CASSSRRQLETQYF	TGTGCCAGCAGCTCAAGAAGGCAGCTAGAGACCCAGTACTTC
NA	NA	TRBV7-9	TRBJ1-2	CASSSDPDGYTF	TGTGCCAGCAGCTCGGACCCAGATGGCTACACCTTC
TRBD1	NA	TRBV23-1	TRBJ2-3	CASSQSKGASTDTQYF	TGCGCCAGCAGTCAATCGAAGGGGGCATCCACAGATACGCAGTATTTT
TRBD1	NA	TRBV5-8	TRBJ1-1	CASSLTGANTEAFF	TGTGCCAGCAGCTTGACAGGGGCGAACACTGAAGCTTTCTTT
NA	NA	TRBV10-3	TRBJ2-7	CAISESLGVPSYEQYF	TGTGCCATCAGTGAGTCGTTAGGGGTTCCCTCCTACGAGCAGTACTTC
TRBD2	NA	TRBV7-6	TRBJ2-1	CASSMGLEEFF	TGTGCCAGCAGCATGGGACTAGAGGAGTTCTTC
NA	once	TRBV6-5	TRBJ1-5	CASAQGFYSNQPQHF	TGTGCCAGCGCTCAGGGGTTCTATAGCAATCAGCCCCAGCATTTT
TRBD1	NA	TRBV4-3	TRBJ1-2	CASSQAGTGTYGYTF	TGCGCCAGCAGCCAAGCCGGGACAGGTACCTATGGCTACACCTTC
NA	NA	TRBV18	TRBJ1-6	CASSPGDYNSPLHF	TGTGCCAGCTCACCAGGAGATTATAATTCACCCCTCCACTTT
NA	once	TRBV28	TRBJ1-6	CASRPREFGSPLHF	TGTGCCAGCAGACCCAGGGAGTTTGGTTCACCCCTCCACTTT
TRBD1	NA	TRBV5-6	TRBJ1-1	CASSRTGGPEAFF	TGTGCCAGCAGCAGGACAGGGGGGCCTGAAGCTTTCTTT
NA	NA	TRBV11-2	TRBJ2-1	CASSLENIGSYNEQFF	TGTGCCAGCAGCTTAGAGAACATAGGCTCCTACAATGAGCAGTTCTTC
TRBD1	NA	TRBV28	TRBJ1-6	CASSLSPTGLNSPLHF	TGTGCCAGCAGTTTATCCCCGACAGGGCTTAATTCACCCCTCCACTTT